Listed here are 12 T cell receptor beta chains from one sample, sequenced in a study of blood T cell repertoires in COVID-19. Data came from immunoSEQ multiplex PCR; TCRdb stores just in-frame clones and leaves some out. The data hold a few hundred thousand clones, with 84% observed a single time. The sequenced sample consisted of peripheral blood. These receptors originate from a woman aged 40 to 55 who had recovered from COVID-19.

This clone was recorded once. The chain combines TRBV19 with TRBJ1-3; 8 bases fit TRBD1. Germline V lookup: CDR1 LNHDA, CDR2 SQIVND (reference sequence). With 5 bases clipped from V and 3 bases from J, the junction kept 6 bases outside the gene matches. CDR3 length: 15 amino acids. The CDR3 DNA reads as TGTGCCAGTAGTCCCCCGGACAGGGTTGGAAACACCATATATTTT. Residues: CASSPPDRVGNTIYF.

This clone has a handful of counts. The chain combines TRBV27 with TRBJ2-2; TRBD1 is a possible D gene (6 bases). CDR1 is MNHEY and CDR2 is SMNVEV in the germline V gene (reference sequence). Deletions cut 2 bases from V and 5 bases from J, with 12 bases between. This CDR3 is 15 amino acids long. Here the CDR3 reads CASSLELTGTGELFF. The CDR3 DNA reads as TGTGCCAGCAGTTTAGAGTTGACAGGTACCGGGGAGCTGTTTTTT.

The count of this clone is one. V usage is TRBV18 and J usage is TRBJ1-1; D remains unclear. V lost 4 bases to trimming and J lost 6 bases, with 12 bases between them. CDR1 is KGHSH and CDR2 is LQKENI in the germline V gene. This CDR3 is built from 13 residues. The DNA of the CDR3 is TGTGCCAGCTCACGAATTGGCAACGCTGAAGCTTTCTTT. Its translation is CASSRIGNAEAFF.

The chain employs TRBV7-2 and TRBJ1-2; 7 bases align to TRBD1. The V gene end was trimmed by 6 bases and the J gene end by 4 bases; junction bases not matched to a gene: 5. Germline lookup yields CDR1 SGHTA and CDR2 FQGNSA. The CDR3 runs 13 residues. The CDR3 protein is CASRDEGAYGYTF. CDR3 sequence (DNA): TGTGCCAGCAGAGACGAGGGGGCCTATGGCTACACCTTC.

The rearrangement uses TRBV18 and TRBJ1-5; 7 nucleotides line up with TRBD1. V was clipped by 6 bases and J by 0 bases; unmatched bases: 5. CDR1 and CDR2 from the germline V gene are KGHSH and LQKENI. The CDR3 is 15 residues long. This CDR3 reads CASSPGQSSNQPQHF. CDR3 in DNA: TGTGCCAGCTCGCCGGGACAGAGTAGCAATCAGCCCCAGCATTTT.

The rearrangement links TRBV27 to TRBJ1-6; 8 bases fit TRBD1. J was trimmed by 7 bases and V by 7 bases; bases with no gene match: 18. CDR1 and CDR2 (germline): MNHEY, SMNVEV (reference sequence). The CDR3 is 18 residues long. The CDR3 spells CASTLQDRVRGPNSPLHF. CDR3 DNA sequence: TGTGCCAGCACTCTACAGGACAGGGTACGGGGGCCGAATTCACCCCTCCACTTT.

The chain recombines TRBV19 with TRBJ2-3; 7 bases line up with TRBD2. Germline V lookup: CDR1 LNHDA, CDR2 SQIVND (reference sequence). The J segment lost 2 bases and the V segment lost 5 bases, leaving 10 bases of the junction unmatched. The CDR3 contains 16 residues. The CDR3 protein is CASSPTGGSTTDTQYF. In DNA, the CDR3 is TGTGCCAGTAGTCCAACGGGAGGCAGTACCACAGATACGCAGTATTTT. The full variable domain, in which reference TRBV19 and TRBJ2-3 provide the parts outside the CDR3, is DGGITQSPKYLFRKEGQNVTLSCEQNLNHDAMYWYRQDPGQGLRLIYYSQIVNDFQKGDIAEGYSVSREKKESFPLTVTSAQKNPTAFYLCASSPTGGSTTDTQYFGPGTRLTVL.

DNA of the CDR3: TGTGCCAGTAGTATAGAACCGGGTTATGGCTACACCTTC. As protein: CASSIEPGYGYTF. The chain recombines TRBV19 with TRBJ1-2; D gene ambiguous. The CDR3 covers 13 residues. Germline V gene sequence: CDR1 LNHDA, CDR2 SQIVND (reference sequence). V was shortened by 0 bases and J by 5 bases, with 7 bases between the two germline ends.

On this clone: One end of the junction varies from germline; a read error may be responsible. The rearrangement links TRBV12-3 or TRBV12-4 to TRBJ1-6; D is ambiguous. The CDR3 has 13 residues. CDR3 region: CASSLRADSPLHF. The CDR3 bases are TGTGCCAGCAGTCTTCGAGCCGATTCGCCCCTCCACTTT.

J is TRBJ2-5 and V is TRBV5-4, with a tentative D call TRBD1 (5 bases). Trimming shortened V by 0 bases and J by 4 bases, and 13 bases separated the two germline ends. The CDR3 loop spans 15 amino acids. Germline V lookup: CDR1 SGHNT, CDR2 YYREEE (reference sequence). CDR3 in DNA: TGTGCCAGCAGCTTGGACAGGCGTACGGGAGAGACCCAGTACTTC. It translates to CASSLDRRTGETQYF.

The V and J genes are TRBV19 and TRBJ1-6; TRBD1 matches at 7 bases. CDR3 length: 13 amino acids. CDR1 LNHDA and CDR2 SQIVND come from the germline V gene (reference sequence). The junction had 10 bases not matched to a gene; V was cut back by 10 bases and J by 10 bases. CDR3: CATKEQGSSPLHF. As DNA, the CDR3 is TGTGCCACTAAGGAACAGGGGTCGTCACCCCTCCACTTT.

The V gene is TRBV7-2, the J gene TRBJ2-2; tentatively, D is TRBD2 (7 bases). The CDR3 sequence is 17 residues long. Germline V gene sequence: CDR1 SGHTA, CDR2 FQGNSA. V was cut by 0 bases and J by 0 bases, with 11 bases left in between. The CDR3 here is CASSLATGGANTGELFF. The DNA for the CDR3 is TGTGCCAGCAGCTTAGCGACGGGGGGCGCGAACACCGGGGAGCTGTTTTTT.